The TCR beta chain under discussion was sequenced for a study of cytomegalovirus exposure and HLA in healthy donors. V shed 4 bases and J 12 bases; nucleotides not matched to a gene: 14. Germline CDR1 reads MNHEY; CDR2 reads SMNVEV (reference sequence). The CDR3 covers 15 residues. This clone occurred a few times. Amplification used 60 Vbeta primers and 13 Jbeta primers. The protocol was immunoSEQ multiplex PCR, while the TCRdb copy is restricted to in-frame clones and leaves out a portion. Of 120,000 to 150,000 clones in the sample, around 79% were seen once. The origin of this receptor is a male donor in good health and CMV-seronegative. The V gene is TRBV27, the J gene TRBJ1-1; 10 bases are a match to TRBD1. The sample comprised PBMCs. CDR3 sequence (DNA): TGTGCCAGCAGTTCACCCTCGCGGGACAGGGGTTCACCTTTCTTT. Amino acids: CASSSPSRDRGSPFF.